The next 29 T cell receptor beta chains were all read from a single sample in a study of blood T cell repertoires in COVID-19. Clones were read by immunoSEQ multiplex PCR, and TCRdb kept only the in-frame ones, dropping some. The table shows under 200,000 clones, with about 93% occurring only once. Material for sequencing was peripheral blood. These receptor sequences come from a man between 50 and 59 years old with acute or convalescent COVID-19.

In its sample, this clone was seen once. The V call is TRBV24-1, the J call TRBJ1-5; D remains ambiguous. The CDR3 is made up of 14 amino acids. Trimming cost V 6 bases and J 2 bases, with 10 bases left between them. Germline V lookup: CDR1 KGHDR, CDR2 SFDVKD. This CDR3 is CATSPEDRNQPQHF. CDR3 DNA sequence: TGTGCCACCAGTCCGGAGGACCGCAATCAGCCCCAGCATTTT.

The V and J genes are TRBV21-1 and TRBJ1-2; the table's D call, TRBD1, has no DNA check behind it. TRBV21-1 is tagged as a pseudogene. The CDR3 spans 15 residues. CDR3 sequence: CASSKSGQIPRDYTF. The CDR3 DNA reads TGTGCCAGCAGCAAGTCGGGACAGATCCCCCGGGACTACACCTTC.

The genes are TRBV2 and TRBJ2-2, with D possibly being TRBD1 (5 bases). This CDR3 contains 14 residues. The V gene's germline CDR1 is SNHLY and CDR2 FYNNEI. Trimming left V 7 bases short and J 4 bases short, with 13 bases between. The CDR3 sequence is CASMLWGSTGELFF. The CDR3 bases are TGTGCCAGCATGTTATGGGGCTCCACCGGGGAGCTGTTTTTT. The entire variable domain, with the rest obtained from reference TRBV2 and TRBJ2-2, is as follows: EPEVTQTPSHQVTQMGQEVILRCVPISNHLYFYWYRQILGQKVEFLVSFYNNEISEKSEIFDDQFSVERPDGSNFTLKIRSTKLEDSAMYFCASMLWGSTGELFFGEGSRLTVL.

V usage is TRBV23-1 and J usage is TRBJ2-2, with D tentatively TRBD2 (5 bases). TRBV23-1 is given ORF status, its function remaining uncertain. Trimming stripped 6 bases from V and 4 bases from J, with 30 bases between. The CDR3 sequence is 20 residues long. CDR3 sequence (DNA): TGCGCCAGCAGGAACCGAGGGTACGGCGCTCCCAACCATACCACCGGGGAGCTGTTTTTT. Translated: CASRNRGYGAPNHTTGELFF.

With respect to this clone: The junction departs from germline at one end; a sequencing error may be responsible. The chain employs TRBV27 and TRBJ2-7; 9 nucleotides align to TRBD2. The CDR3 spans 15 residues. The germline V gene has CDR1 MNHEY and CDR2 SMNVEV (reference sequence). CDR3 sequence reads: CASSMLAGQGYGQYF. Written as DNA, the CDR3 is TGTGCCAGCAGTATGCTAGCGGGACAAGGGTACGGGCAGTACTTC.

The chain is built from TRBV15 and TRBJ1-6, with 10 bases matching TRBD1. The trim removed 3 bases at V and 9 bases at J, leaving 8 bases unmatched. CDR1 LNHNV and CDR2 YYDKDF come from the germline V gene (reference sequence). The CDR3 totals 16 residues. For the CDR3, the DNA is TGTGCCACCAGCAGCGGGCGGACAGGGGGGGGTTCACCCCTCCACTTT. Translation: CATSSGRTGGGSPLHF.

The rearrangement links TRBV18 to TRBJ2-2; TRBD1 might be the D (6 bases). Germline CDR1 is KGHSH and CDR2 is LQKENI. The V end lost 3 bases, the J end lost 2 bases, and 16 bases lay between the germline ends. CDR3 length: 17 amino acids. The CDR3 DNA follows: TGTGCCAGCTCACCTTTCAGCGCACAGGGAAACACCGGGGAGCTGTTTTTT. Translated: CASSPFSAQGNTGELFF.

The J gene is TRBJ1-5, the V gene TRBV19; no reliable D call. V lost 3 bases to trimming and J lost 8 bases, with 14 bases between them. In germline, CDR1 is LNHDA, CDR2 SQIVND (reference sequence). CDR3 length: 14 residues. The CDR3 reads CASSIPDPRKPQHF. The DNA of the CDR3 is TGTGCCAGTAGTATCCCAGACCCGCGGAAGCCCCAGCATTTT.

The chain carries TRBV28 and TRBJ1-6; a weak D match, TRBD1 (6 bases). This CDR3 is 15 amino acids long. Germline V lookup: CDR1 MDHEN, CDR2 SYDVKM. V was clipped by 2 bases and J by 7 bases, with 12 bases between them. The CDR3 DNA reads TGTGCCAGCAGTTTAAGTCCCAGGGGAAATTCACCCCTCCACTTT. Translating gives CASSLSPRGNSPLHF.

The V gene is TRBV7-2, the J gene TRBJ2-3, with 11 bases fitting TRBD2. The germline CDR1 and CDR2 sequences are SGHTA and FQGNSA. Germline trimming cut 3 bases from V and 6 bases from J; bases unmatched to any gene: 5. The CDR3 has 15 amino acids. The CDR3 loop reads CASSFSGRAGDTQYF. The CDR3, as DNA: TGTGCCAGCAGCTTTAGCGGGAGGGCCGGGGATACGCAGTATTTT.

The gene calls are TRBV19 and TRBJ2-5, with TRBD1 as a possible D gene (7 bases). Germline CDR1 and CDR2: LNHDA and SQIVND (reference sequence). The CDR3 spans 15 residues. The germline V and J ends were trimmed by 4 bases and 5 bases, with 17 bases remaining between them. The CDR3 region is CASSKNQGGRETQYF. Written as DNA, the CDR3 is TGTGCCAGTAGTAAAAATCAGGGGGGTCGGGAGACCCAGTACTTC.

This chain joins TRBV27 and TRBJ1-5, with D possibly TRBD1 on 6 matching bases. V shed 3 bases and J shed 5 bases, with 8 bases lying between them. This CDR3 spans 13 amino acids. The germline gives CDR1 MNHEY, CDR2 SMNVEV (reference sequence). The CDR3 nucleotides are TGTGCCAGCAGTTTTACAGGGTATCAGCCCCAGCATTTT. This translates into CASSFTGYQPQHF.

The genes are TRBV30 and TRBJ1-6; D is possibly TRBD1 (5 bases). CDR3 size: 14 residues. Germline CDR1 is GTSNPN and CDR2 is SVGIG (reference sequence). Trimming stripped 3 bases from V and 7 bases from J, with 13 bases between. The CDR3 coding sequence is TGTGCCTGGAGGGGTCAGACAGTGAATTCACCCCTCCACTTT. This translates into CAWRGQTVNSPLHF. Full variable domain (missing parts from reference TRBV30 and TRBJ1-6): SQTIHQWPATLVQPVGSPLSLECTVEGTSNPNLYWYRQAAGRGLQLLFYSVGIGQISSEVPQNLSASRPQDRQFILSSKKLLLSDSGFYLCAWRGQTVNSPLHFGNGTRLTVT.

This chain uses TRBV3-1 (or the pseudogene TRBV3-2) with TRBJ2-2; TRBD1 matches 8 bases. The germline CDR1 and CDR2 sequences are LGHDT and YNNKEL (reference sequence). V shed 4 bases and J 5 bases; nucleotides not matched to a gene: 3. The CDR3 covers 14 residues. The CDR3 nucleotides read TGTGCCAGCAGCCCAGGGGGCTCTACCGGGGAGCTGTTTTTT. Its protein product is CASSPGGSTGELFF.

The chain is built from TRBV27 and TRBJ1-5; 10 positions match TRBD1. With V trimmed by 6 bases and J by 2 bases, 4 bases remained unmatched. Germline CDR1 MNHEY, CDR2 SMNVEV (reference sequence). The CDR3 has 15 residues. CDR3 residues: CASRKGTGGNQPQHF. The CDR3 DNA reads TGTGCCAGCAGAAAAGGGACAGGGGGCAATCAGCCCCAGCATTTT.

The V and J genes are TRBV28 and TRBJ1-3, with D maybe TRBD1 (5 bases). V shed 8 bases and J shed 0 bases, with 14 bases lying between them. This CDR3 is 15 amino acids long. Germline V gives CDR1 MDHEN, CDR2 SYDVKM. CDR3 amino acids: CASWQGGDSGNTIYF. In nucleotides, the CDR3 is TGTGCCAGCTGGCAGGGTGGGGACTCTGGAAACACCATATATTTT.

The chain recombines TRBV4-2 with TRBJ1-6; a possible D gene is TRBD1 (6 bases). Trimming stripped 0 bases from V and 3 bases from J, with 9 bases between. Germline values: CDR1 LGHNA, CDR2 YNFKEQ. CDR3 size: 16 residues. Written as DNA, the CDR3 is TGTGCCAGCAGCCAAGACCAGGGGATCTATAATTCACCCCTCCACTTT. Residues: CASSQDQGIYNSPLHF.

The V and J genes are TRBV5-1 and TRBJ2-2; D may be TRBD2 (5 bases). Germline V lookup: CDR1 SGHRS, CDR2 YFSETQ. V lost 2 bases and J 0 bases, leaving 8 bases between the germline ends. The CDR3 is 15 amino acids. For the CDR3, the DNA is TGCGCCAGCAGCTTAAGGCGGGCGAACACCGGGGAGCTGTTTTTT. Translated, it gives CASSLRRANTGELFF.

V gene TRBV24-1 combines with J gene TRBJ2-5; TRBD2 matches at 9 bases. Germline loops: CDR1 KGHDR, CDR2 SFDVKD. Trimming at V came to 1 base and at J to 5 bases, leaving 1 base not matched to a gene. CDR3 length: 14 residues. The CDR3 protein is CATSDFLAGETQYF. CDR3 nucleotides: TGTGCCACCAGTGATTTTCTAGCGGGGGAGACCCAGTACTTC.

J is TRBJ2-7 and V is TRBV30; weak D call: TRBD2 (5 bases). With 3 bases removed from V and 4 bases from J, the gap between germline ends came to 19 bases. CDR1 and CDR2 from the germline V gene are GTSNPN and SVGIG (reference sequence). This CDR3 spans 15 amino acids. Here the CDR3 reads CAWSRYPTRAYEQYF. DNA for the CDR3: TGTGCCTGGAGCCGCTACCCCACTAGGGCGTACGAGCAGTACTTC.

The chain combines TRBV11-3 with TRBJ2-1, with D unresolved. Trimming removed 1 base at V and 8 bases at J, with 12 bases between. The V gene's germline CDR1 is SGHNT and CDR2 YENEEA. This CDR3 region has 14 residues. CDR3 sequence reads: CASSLGGESHEQFF. CDR3 coding DNA: TGTGCCAGCAGCTTAGGAGGTGAGTCCCATGAGCAGTTCTTC. The complete variable domain, with remaining parts taken from reference TRBV11-3 and TRBJ2-1, reads EAGVVQSPRYKIIEKKQPVAFWCNPISGHNTLYWYLQNLGQGPELLIRYENEEAVDDSQLPKDRFSAERLKGVDSTLKIQPAELGDSAVYLCASSLGGESHEQFFGPGTRLTVL.

This chain joins TRBV5-1 and TRBJ2-2; the match to TRBD1 covers 9 bases. Germline loops: CDR1 SGHRS, CDR2 YFSETQ. The CDR3 covers 18 residues. Trimming removed 2 bases from V and 3 bases from J; junction bases left unmatched: 11. The CDR3: CASSFETGGRGYTGELFF. In DNA form, the CDR3 reads TGCGCCAGCAGCTTTGAGACAGGGGGTCGTGGGTACACCGGGGAGCTGTTTTTT.

This clone was observed a handful of times. CDR3 sequence reads: CASSPLDRGGTEAFF. In DNA, the CDR3 is TGTGCCAGTAGTCCACTCGACAGGGGAGGGACTGAAGCTTTCTTT. The rearrangement links TRBV19 to TRBJ1-1; TRBD1 agrees at 8 bases. V lost 5 bases to trimming and J lost 5 bases; unmatched junction nucleotides: 10. From germline, CDR1 is LNHDA and CDR2 SQIVND (reference sequence). The CDR3 loop spans 15 amino acids.

CDR3 in DNA: TGTGCCAGCAGCTTCGGTTCCGGGGATAGCGAGCAGTACGTC. As protein: CASSFGSGDSEQYV. The chain links TRBV7-9 to TRBJ2-7; TRBD2 is a possible D gene (5 bases). Deletions cut 3 bases from V and 6 bases from J, with 15 bases between. The germline gives CDR1 SEHNR, CDR2 FQNEAQ (reference sequence). The CDR3 runs to 14 residues.

The V and J genes are TRBV10-3 and TRBJ1-1, with TRBD1 matching over 10 bases. V dropped 5 bases and J dropped 6; count of bases not matched to a gene: 6. The length of the CDR3 is 14 residues. Germline-derived CDR1 and CDR2 are ENHRY and SYGVKD. The CDR3 loop reads CAISQGQGVSEAFF. The CDR3 DNA reads as TGTGCCATCAGTCAAGGACAGGGGGTCTCTGAAGCTTTCTTT.

V and J are TRBV3-1 (or the pseudogene TRBV3-2) and TRBJ2-1; 14 nucleotides match TRBD2. Germline loops: CDR1 LGHDT, CDR2 YNNKEL (reference sequence). The ends lost 0 bases at V and 9 bases at J; junction bases unmatched: 7. The length of the CDR3 is 17 residues. The CDR3 DNA reads as TGTGCCAGCAGCCAAGATGGGACTAGCGGGAGTGCCGGTGAGCAGTTCTTC. Translated: CASSQDGTSGSAGEQFF.

The chain employs TRBV18 and TRBJ1-2; D perhaps matches TRBD1 (6 bases). V dropped 5 bases and J dropped 3 bases, with 10 bases sitting between them. The CDR3 sequence is 13 residues long. Looked up from germline, CDR1 is KGHSH and CDR2 is LQKENI. This CDR3 reads CASSEDRYYGYTF. The CDR3 region has the DNA TGTGCCAGCTCAGAGGACAGATACTATGGCTACACCTTC.

The chain is built from TRBV6-6 and TRBJ1-1; D not resolved. Per germline, CDR1 MNHNY and CDR2 SVGAGI (reference sequence). The CDR3 extends over 12 amino acids. Trimming shortened V by 4 bases and J by 3 bases, and 6 bases separated the two germline ends. CDR3 protein: CASSLPDTEAFF. Here the CDR3 DNA reads TGTGCCAGCAGTTTACCGGACACTGAAGCTTTCTTT.

The V gene is TRBV19, the J gene TRBJ1-2, with a possible D match to TRBD1 (6 bases). CDR3 size: 16 residues. Looked up from germline, CDR1 is LNHDA and CDR2 is SQIVND (reference sequence). V was clipped by 5 bases and J by 7 bases, with 23 bases between them. CDR3 sequence (DNA): TGTGCCAGTAGTGTCGGATCGGGAGGGGGTGTTGCTGGCTACACCTTC. It translates to CASSVGSGGGVAGYTF. The variable domain in full, with the rest retrieved from reference TRBV19 and TRBJ1-2, is DGGITQSPKYLFRKEGQNVTLSCEQNLNHDAMYWYRQDPGQGLRLIYYSQIVNDFQKGDIAEGYSVSREKKESFPLTVTSAQKNPTAFYLCASSVGSGGGVAGYTFGSGTRLTVV.